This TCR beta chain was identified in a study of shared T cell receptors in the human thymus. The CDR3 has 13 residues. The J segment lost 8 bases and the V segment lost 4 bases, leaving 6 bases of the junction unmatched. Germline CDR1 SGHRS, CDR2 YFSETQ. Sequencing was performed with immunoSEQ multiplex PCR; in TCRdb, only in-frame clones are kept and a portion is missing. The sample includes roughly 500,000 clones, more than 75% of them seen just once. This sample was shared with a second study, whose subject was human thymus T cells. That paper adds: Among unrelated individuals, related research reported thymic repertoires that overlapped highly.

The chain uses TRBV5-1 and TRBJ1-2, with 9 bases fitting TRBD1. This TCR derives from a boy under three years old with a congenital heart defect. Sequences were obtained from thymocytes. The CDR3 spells CASSPGTGKGYTF. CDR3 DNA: TGCGCCAGCAGCCCCGGGACAGGGAAAGGCTACACCTTC.